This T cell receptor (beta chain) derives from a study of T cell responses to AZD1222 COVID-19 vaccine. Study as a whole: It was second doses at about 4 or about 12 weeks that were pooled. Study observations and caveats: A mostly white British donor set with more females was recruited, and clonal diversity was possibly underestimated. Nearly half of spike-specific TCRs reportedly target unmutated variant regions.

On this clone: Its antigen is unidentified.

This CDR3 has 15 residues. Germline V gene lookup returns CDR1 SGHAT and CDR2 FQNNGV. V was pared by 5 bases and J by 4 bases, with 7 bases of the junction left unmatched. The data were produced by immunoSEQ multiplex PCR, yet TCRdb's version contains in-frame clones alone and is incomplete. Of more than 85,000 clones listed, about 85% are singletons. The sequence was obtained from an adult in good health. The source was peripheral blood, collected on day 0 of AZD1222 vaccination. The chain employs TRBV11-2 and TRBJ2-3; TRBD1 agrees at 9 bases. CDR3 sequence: CASSPGQGSPDTQYF. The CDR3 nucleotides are TGTGCCAGCAGCCCGGGACAGGGCAGCCCAGATACGCAGTATTTT.